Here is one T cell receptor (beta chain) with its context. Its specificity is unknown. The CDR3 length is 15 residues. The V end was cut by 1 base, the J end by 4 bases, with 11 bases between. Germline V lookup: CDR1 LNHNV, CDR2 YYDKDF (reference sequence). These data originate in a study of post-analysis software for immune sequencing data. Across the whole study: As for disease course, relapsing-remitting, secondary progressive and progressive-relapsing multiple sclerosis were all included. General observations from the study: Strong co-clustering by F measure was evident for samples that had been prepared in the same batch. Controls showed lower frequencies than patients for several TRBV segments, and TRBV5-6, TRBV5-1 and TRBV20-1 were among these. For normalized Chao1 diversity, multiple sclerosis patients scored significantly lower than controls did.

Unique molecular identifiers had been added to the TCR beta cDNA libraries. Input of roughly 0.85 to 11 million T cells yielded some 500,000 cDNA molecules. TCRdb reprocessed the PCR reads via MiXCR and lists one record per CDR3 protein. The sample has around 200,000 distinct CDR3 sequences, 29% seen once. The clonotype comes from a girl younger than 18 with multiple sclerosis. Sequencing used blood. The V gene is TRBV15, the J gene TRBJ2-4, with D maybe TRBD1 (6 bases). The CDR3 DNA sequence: TGTGCCACCAGCAGAGGGAATCAGGGGAAAAACATTCAGTACTTC. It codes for CATSRGNQGKNIQYF.